Listed below are T cell receptor beta chains from one sample, sequenced in a study of identifying expanded T cells in peripheral blood. TCRdb keeps only in-frame clones here, not all; method: immunoSEQ multiplex PCR. Found here are approximately 97,000 clones, approximately 88% of them singletons; the top ten hold 14%. Sequenced material: blood. The receptors originated from a person aged 18-70 years in good health. Both conserved end residues are part of each CDR3. The order of the fields is clone size, V gene, CDR3 length, D gene, J gene, CDR3 protein, CDR3 DNA. D genes are given only for firm matches. Size tells how often a clone was seen (once, few, many) or the class of an expanded clone, and some rows leave it out.

.	TRBV5-8	17	TRBD1	TRBJ1-5	CASSSPRTGYSNQPQHF	TGTGCCAGCAGCTCCCCCCGGACAGGTTATAGCAATCAGCCCCAGCATTTT
once	TRBV7-2	16	.	TRBJ2-7	CASSSRVSDPNYEQYF	TGTGCCAGCAGCTCTAGGGTTTCAGATCCCAACTACGAGCAGTACTTC
.	TRBV5-1	13	.	TRBJ2-2	CASSSENTGELFF	TGCGCCAGCAGCTCGGAAAACACCGGGGAGCTGTTTTTT
.	TRBV21-1	22	.	TRBJ2-6	CASSKCDPTGRGRRSGANVLTF	TGTGCCAGCAGCAAATGCGATCCGACAGGGAGGGGAAGAAGATCTGGGGCCAACGTCCTGACTTTC
.	TRBV2	14	TRBD1	TRBJ1-1	CASSKEGQGIEAFF	TGTGCCAGCAGTAAAGAGGGACAGGGGATTGAAGCTTTCTTT
.	TRBV7-9	15	.	TRBJ2-2	CASSLGGLDTGELFF	TGTGCCAGCAGCTTAGGGGGACTGGACACCGGGGAGCTGTTTTTT
few	TRBV11-2	15	.	TRBJ1-5	CASSLGRGDRQPQHF	TGTGCCAGCAGCTTGGGAAGAGGGGATCGGCAGCCCCAGCATTTT
.	TRBV5-1	14	TRBD1	TRBJ1-4	CASSLQGAREKLFF	TGCGCCAGCAGCTTACAGGGGGCGCGGGAAAAACTGTTTTTT
.	TRBV6-1	15	.	TRBJ2-7	CASSVPGIPSYEQYF	TGTGCCAGCAGTGTGCCCGGGATACCCTCCTACGAGCAGTACTTC
.	TRBV2	15	TRBD1	TRBJ2-3	CASRGMRGRSDTQYF	TGTGCCAGCAGAGGGATGAGGGGGCGGTCAGATACGCAGTATTTT
once	TRBV6-5	15	TRBD2	TRBJ2-1	CASRLSGNSYNEQFF	TGTGCCAGCAGGCTAAGCGGGAACTCCTACAATGAGCAGTTCTTC
once	TRBV7-2	14	.	TRBJ1-1	CASSLGGANTEAFF	TGTGCCAGCAGCTTGGGAGGGGCGAACACTGAAGCTTTCTTT
.	TRBV7-6	13	.	TRBJ2-5	CASSLRERETQYF	TGTGCCAGCAGCTTACGGGAGAGAGAGACCCAGTACTTC
.	TRBV30	11	.	TRBJ1-5	CAWSVGGTPAF	TGTGCCTGGAGTGTAGGCGGAACCCCAGCATTT
.	TRBV5-1	13	.	TRBJ2-5	CASSFSSGETQYF	TGCGCCAGCAGCTTTAGTTCGGGGGAGACCCAGTACTTC
.	TRBV9	16	TRBD2	TRBJ2-7	CASSVGGSGGSYEQYF	TGTGCCAGCAGCGTAGGTGGTAGCGGGGGGTCCTACGAGCAGTACTTC
.	TRBV18	15	.	TRBJ1-1	CASSPPSRAGTEAFF	TGTGCCAGCTCACCACCCTCCAGGGCGGGCACTGAAGCTTTCTTT
.	TRBV2	16	TRBD1	TRBJ1-1	CASSAYRGQGHTEAFF	TGTGCCAGCAGCGCATATCGGGGACAGGGGCACACTGAAGCTTTCTTT
.	TRBV4-2	16	.	TRBJ2-2	CASSQDSAGNTGELFF	TGTGCCAGCAGCCAAGATTCGGCAGGGAACACCGGGGAGCTGTTTTTT
.	TRBV7-2	12	.	TRBJ2-1	CASSVSFNEQFF	TGTGCCAGCAGCGTGTCCTTCAATGAGCAGTTCTTC
.	TRBV27	12	.	TRBJ2-4	CASSSKRNIQYF	TGTGCCAGCAGTTCTAAGAGAAACATTCAGTACTTC
.	TRBV19	14	.	TRBJ1-4	CASHQRATNEKLFF	TGTGCCAGTCACCAGCGTGCAACTAATGAAAAACTGTTTTTT
.	TRBV11-2	15	TRBD1	TRBJ1-4	CASSFDRGGNEKLFF	TGTGCCAGCAGCTTTGACAGGGGTGGGAATGAAAAACTGTTTTTT